The entry below describes one TCR beta chain. These data come from a study of shared clonotypes between healthy human individuals. The donor cohort consisted entirely of Caucasian adults residing in Nashville, Tennessee. Genomic DNA of each subset was evenly split across several immunoSEQ plates. In the original analysis: Filtering differed, since immunoSEQ gave only junction sequences and no quality scores. Profiling relied on immunoSEQ multiplex PCR, and the TCRdb table lists in-frame clones only, not all of them. V and J calls plus clone size are reproduced from that table; the DNA served to infer D and trimming. The repertoire has under 2.5 million clones, around 92% of them found once; the top ten carry around 0.38%. Trimming cost V 0 bases and J 12 bases, with 11 bases left between them. The length of the CDR3 is 12 residues. Germline CDR1 and CDR2: SGHTA and FQGNSA.

The material sequenced was naive CD4+ T cells from PBMCs. The sample's subset: CD45RA+ positively selected. This receptor was taken from a man between 18 and 29 years old in good health. Some clones in this sample may be carry-over from other donors' samples. The rearrangement links TRBV7-2 to TRBJ1-2, with a possible D match to TRBD1 (5 bases). The CDR3 spells CASSLAQGLNTF. The CDR3 DNA sequence: TGTGCCAGCAGCTTAGCGCAGGGTTTAAACACCTTC.